The clone carrying this TCR beta chain has a count of ten or more. This entry is derived from a study of T cells in Graves' hyperthyroidism and ophthalmopathy. Whole-study context: The blood sample was taken at first diagnosis, before treatment began.

The study based diagnoses on clinical symptoms, serum thyroxine and TRAb, thyroid ultrasound and orbital computed tomography. This CDR3 spans 17 amino acids. Germline CDR1 is SGHVS and CDR2 is FQNEAQ. The V gene lost 3 bases and the J gene lost 0 bases, with 17 bases spanning the gap. Researchers took RNA transcripts and amplified the TCR beta CDR3 regions from them. With the HTBI primer set, the TCR CDR3 went through a first round of RT-PCR. One entry per CDR3 protein, called by TCRdb with MiXCR from the multiplex PCR reads. This sample has 690,000 or so distinct CDR3 sequences, with about 17% found just once.

This chain joins TRBV7-8 and TRBJ1-1; possibly TRBD1 for D (5 bases). This TCR came from a woman in her 50s with Graves' hyperthyroidism that later progressed to Graves' ophthalmopathy. The sequencing input was blood. CDR3 amino acids: CASSLISGNEMNTEAFF. In DNA, the CDR3 is TGTGCCAGCAGCTTGATTTCAGGGAATGAAATGAACACTGAAGCTTTCTTT.